The clone carrying this TCR beta chain was seen only a few times. From the RT-PCR reads, TCRdb called clonotypes with MiXCR, one entry per CDR3 protein. The sample lists 920,000 or so distinct CDR3 sequences; more than 15% were seen once. The data derive from a study of patients and donors after allogeneic stem cell transplantation. CDR1 is SGHRS and CDR2 is YFSETQ in the germline V gene. The junction had 9 bases not matched to a gene; V was cut back by 7 bases and J by 0 bases. The length of the CDR3 is 15 residues. The chain combines TRBV5-1 with TRBJ1-2; 7 bases match TRBD1. Sequenced: blood, either unsorted or a sorted T cell fraction (not recorded which). The clonotype originates from a human donor who was either an allogeneic HSCT recipient or a stem cell or donor lymphocyte infusion donor (not recorded which). It is not recorded whose cells these are; they may come from a transplant donor. The CDR3: CASRTGQGANYGYTF. CDR3 sequence (DNA): TGCGCCAGCCGAACAGGGCAGGGGGCTAACTATGGCTACACCTTC.